The rows below give T cell receptor beta chains drawn from one sample of a study of T cell responses to AZD1222 COVID-19 vaccine. The repertoire was sequenced with immunoSEQ multiplex PCR; TCRdb's copy has only in-frame clones and lacks some. The sample shows about 150,000 clones, about 87% of them seen only once. The specimen comprised peripheral blood, sampled on day 0 of AZD1222 vaccination. These receptors all come from an adult in good health. CDR3s include the opening cysteine and the closing phenylalanine or tryptophan. The order of the fields is CDR3 length, J gene, clone size, D gene, V gene, CDR3 protein, CDR3 DNA. D genes are given only for firm matches. The listing skips clone size in some rows; elsewhere it reads once, few, many or a size class.

>11|TRBJ2-7|NA|NA|TRBV7-2
CASSPNYEQYF
TGTGCCAGCAGCCCCAACTACGAGCAGTACTTC
>13|TRBJ1-1|NA|NA|TRBV19
CASSAPGPAQAFF
TGTGCCAGTAGTGCCCCAGGGCCGGCTCAAGCTTTCTTT
>16|TRBJ1-1|NA|TRBD1|TRBV19
CASSPQTGYSTVGAFF
TGTGCCAGTAGTCCACAGACAGGGTACTCGACTGTCGGAGCTTTCTTT
>12|TRBJ2-3|NA|NA|TRBV27
CASSLWGDTQYF
TGTGCCAGCAGTTTATGGGGAGATACGCAGTATTTT
>14|TRBJ1-2|NA|TRBD1|TRBV5-1
CASSELPGGDGYTF
TGCGCCAGCAGTGAACTACCAGGGGGCGATGGCTACACCTTC
>15|TRBJ2-7|few|NA|TRBV6-2/TRBV6-3
CASSYSRKSTYEQYF
TGTGCCAGCAGTTACTCGAGAAAGTCAACCTACGAGCAGTACTTC
>15|TRBJ1-1|NA|TRBD1|TRBV5-1
CASSSGTGSNTEAFF
TGCGCCAGCAGCTCCGGGACAGGATCGAACACTGAAGCTTTCTTT
>15|TRBJ2-6|NA|NA|TRBV5-1
CASSLVVSGANVLTF
TGCGCCAGCAGCTTGGTCGTCTCTGGGGCCAACGTCCTGACTTTC
>14|TRBJ1-1|once|TRBD1|TRBV7-9
CASSTGQGNTEAFF
TGTGCCAGCAGCACCGGACAGGGCAACACTGAAGCTTTCTTT
>15|TRBJ1-5|once|TRBD1|TRBV27
CASSPTGGSRQPQHF
TGTGCCAGCAGCCCGACAGGGGGCTCAAGGCAGCCCCAGCATTTT
>16|TRBJ1-5|NA|NA|TRBV7-2
CASSLKTGYSNQPQHF
TGTGCCAGCAGCTTAAAGACGGGATATAGCAATCAGCCCCAGCATTTT
>14|TRBJ2-5|NA|NA|TRBV5-5
CASSSTRYQETQYF
TGTGCCAGCAGCTCTACACGGTACCAAGAGACCCAGTACTTC
>16|TRBJ1-5|NA|TRBD1|TRBV7-6
CASSTDGTGKSQPQHF
TGTGCCAGCAGCACAGACGGGACAGGGAAGAGTCAGCCCCAGCATTTT
>13|TRBJ1-6|NA|NA|TRBV7-9
CASSLELNSPLHF
TGTGCCAGCAGCTTAGAGTTGAATTCACCCCTCCACTTT
>15|TRBJ1-2|once|NA|TRBV27
CASRSSGIANYGYTF
TGTGCCAGCAGAAGTTCGGGGATTGCGAACTATGGCTACACCTTC
>10|TRBJ1-6|NA|NA|TRBV2
CASRDWALHF
TGTGCCAGCCGGGACTGGGCCCTCCACTTT
>13|TRBJ1-2|NA|NA|TRBV9
CASSVVQNYGYTF
TGTGCCAGCAGCGTAGTACAGAACTATGGCTACACCTTC
>14|TRBJ2-2|NA|NA|TRBV9
CASSLTGHTGELFF
TGTGCCAGCAGCCTGACTGGGCATACCGGGGAGCTGTTTTTT
>15|TRBJ1-4|NA|NA|TRBV5-1
CASSLGTATNEKLFF
TGCGCCAGCAGCTTGGGGACAGCAACTAATGAAAAACTGTTTTTT
>15|TRBJ1-6|NA|TRBD1|TRBV6-5
CASSYLGQGNSPLHF
TGTGCCAGCAGTTACTTGGGACAGGGGAATTCACCCCTCCACTTT
>17|TRBJ1-5|NA|TRBD1|TRBV7-9
CASSLGTGIYSNQPQHF
TGTGCCAGCAGCCTCGGGACAGGGATATATAGCAATCAGCCCCAGCATTTT
>20|TRBJ2-1|NA|TRBD2|TRBV24-1
CATSEGGLAGNRFSYNEQFF
TGTGCCACCAGTGAGGGTGGACTAGCGGGAAATCGTTTCTCCTACAATGAGCAGTTCTTC
>15|TRBJ2-2|NA|TRBD2|TRBV11-2
CASSSLAGGTGELFF
TGTGCCAGCAGCTCCCTAGCGGGAGGCACCGGGGAGCTGTTTTTT
>11|TRBJ2-3|NA|NA|TRBV29-1
CSVSEADTQYF
TGCAGCGTGTCAGAGGCAGATACGCAGTATTTT
>11|TRBJ1-2|NA|NA|TRBV28
CASSLNWGYTF
TGTGCCAGCAGTCTCAACTGGGGCTACACCTTC
>14|TRBJ1-6|NA|TRBD1|TRBV2
CASRRDSPNSPLHF
TGTGCCAGCAGGCGGGACAGCCCTAATTCACCCCTCCACTTT
>14|TRBJ2-3|NA|NA|TRBV27
CASSLSNGGDTQYF
TGTGCCAGCAGTTTATCGAATGGCGGAGATACGCAGTATTTT
>14|TRBJ2-7|NA|NA|TRBV18
CASSPGRSSYEQYF
TGTGCCAGCTCACCAGGGCGATCATCCTACGAGCAGTACTTC
>13|TRBJ2-7|NA|TRBD1|TRBV2
CASKDRGPYEQYF
TGTGCCAGCAAGGACAGGGGGCCCTACGAGCAGTACTTC